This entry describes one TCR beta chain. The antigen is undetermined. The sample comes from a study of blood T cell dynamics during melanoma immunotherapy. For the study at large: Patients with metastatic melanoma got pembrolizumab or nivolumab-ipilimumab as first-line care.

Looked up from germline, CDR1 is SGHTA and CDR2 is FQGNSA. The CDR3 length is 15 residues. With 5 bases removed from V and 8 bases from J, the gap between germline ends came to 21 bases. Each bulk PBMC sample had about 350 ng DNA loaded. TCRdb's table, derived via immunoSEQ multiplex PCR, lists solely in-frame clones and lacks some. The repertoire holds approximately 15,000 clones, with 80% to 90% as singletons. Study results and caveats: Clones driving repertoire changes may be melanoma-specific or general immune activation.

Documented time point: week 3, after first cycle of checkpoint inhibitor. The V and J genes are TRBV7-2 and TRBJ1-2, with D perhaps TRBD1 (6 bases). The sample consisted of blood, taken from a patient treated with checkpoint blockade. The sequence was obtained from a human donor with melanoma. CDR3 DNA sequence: TGTGCCAGCAGCGTCAACAGGGTCAGTTCGGGGGGCTACACCTTC. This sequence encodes CASSVNRVSSGGYTF.